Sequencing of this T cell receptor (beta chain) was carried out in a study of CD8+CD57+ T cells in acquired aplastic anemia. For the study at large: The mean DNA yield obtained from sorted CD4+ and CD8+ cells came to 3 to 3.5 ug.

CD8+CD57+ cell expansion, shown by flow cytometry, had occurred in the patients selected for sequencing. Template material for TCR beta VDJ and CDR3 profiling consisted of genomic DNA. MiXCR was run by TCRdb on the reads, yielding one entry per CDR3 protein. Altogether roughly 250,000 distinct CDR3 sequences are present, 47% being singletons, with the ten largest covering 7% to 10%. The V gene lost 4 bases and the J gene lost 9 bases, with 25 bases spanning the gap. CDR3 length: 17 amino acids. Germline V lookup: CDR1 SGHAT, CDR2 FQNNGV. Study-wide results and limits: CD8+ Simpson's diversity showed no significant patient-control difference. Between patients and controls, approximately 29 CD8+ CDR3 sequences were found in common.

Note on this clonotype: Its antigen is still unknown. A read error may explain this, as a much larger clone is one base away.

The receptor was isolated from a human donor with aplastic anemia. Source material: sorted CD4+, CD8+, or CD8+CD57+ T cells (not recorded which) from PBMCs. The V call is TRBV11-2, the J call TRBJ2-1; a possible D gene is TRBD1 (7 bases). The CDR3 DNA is TGTGCCAGCAGCTCACCCGGGGGAGACAGGGAGGCTGGTGAGCAGTTCTTC. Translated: CASSSPGGDREAGEQFF.